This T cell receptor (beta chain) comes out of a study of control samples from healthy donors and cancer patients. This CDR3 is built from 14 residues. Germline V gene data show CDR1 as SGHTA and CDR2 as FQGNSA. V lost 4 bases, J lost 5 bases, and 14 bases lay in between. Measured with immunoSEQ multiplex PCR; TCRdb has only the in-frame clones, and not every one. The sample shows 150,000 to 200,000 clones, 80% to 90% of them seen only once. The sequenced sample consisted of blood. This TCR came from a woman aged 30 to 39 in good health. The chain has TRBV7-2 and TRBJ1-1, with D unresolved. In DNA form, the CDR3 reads TGTGCCAGCAGCTCACACGTCGGGGTGACTGAAGCTTTCTTT. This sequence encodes CASSSHVGVTEAFF.